The 5 T cell receptor beta chains reported below all come from one sample, sequenced in a study of regulatory T cells in long-lasting Graves disease. Sample time point: newly diagnosed GD, antithyroid drugs for less than 3 months. PBMC-derived RNA was used for the TCR library. The TCR beta library used iRepertoire HTBI primers with Arm-PCR amplification of CDR3. TCRdb used MiXCR to reprocess the multiplex PCR reads, holding one entry per CDR3 protein. Here the sample spans 200,000 to 250,000 distinct CDR3 sequences, around 18% being singletons. The sequencing used peripheral blood mononuclear cells (PBMCs), collected at new diagnosis, from a patient treated with antithyroid drugs. The source of these receptors is a female donor with Graves disease.

In its sample, this clonotype was seen many times. This chain connects TRBV28 to TRBJ2-7; tentatively, D is TRBD1 (6 bases). V dropped 1 base and J dropped 0 bases, with 13 bases sitting between them. Germline V gives CDR1 MDHEN, CDR2 SYDVKM. This CDR3 region has 16 residues. CDR3 bases: TGTGCCAGCAGTTTATTGACCGGGACAAGCTCCTACGAGCAGTACTTC. Amino acids: CASSLLTGTSSYEQYF.

This chain connects TRBV12-3 or TRBV12-4 to TRBJ1-6; 7 positions agree with TRBD1. J was trimmed by 5 bases and V by 5 bases; bases with no gene match: 6. The CDR3 loop spans 15 amino acids. In nucleotides, the CDR3 is TGTGCCAGCAGTCCCGGGACAGCCAATAATTCACCCCTCCACTTT. Residues: CASSPGTANNSPLHF.

The table lists this clonotype with a few counts. A far larger clone is a single base away, which makes a read error likely. The chain carries TRBV18 and TRBJ2-1; 8 nucleotides align to TRBD1. J lost 10 bases, V lost 2 bases, and 4 bases had no gene match. The length of the CDR3 is 13 residues. The germline CDR1 and CDR2 sequences are KGHSH and LQKENI. As DNA, the CDR3 is TGTGCCAGCTCACCAGGACAGGGTACCGAGCAGTTCTTC. Its translation is CASSPGQGTEQFF.

This clonotype was recorded at least ten times. V is TRBV20-1 and J is TRBJ2-7; D unclear. V dropped 0 bases and J dropped 2 bases, with 8 bases sitting between them. The CDR3 covers 13 residues. Germline-derived CDR1 and CDR2 are DFQATT and SNEGSKA (reference sequence). The CDR3 nucleotides read TGCAGTGCTAGAGACAGGTTCCCCTACGAGCAGTACTTC. Translation gives CSARDRFPYEQYF.

In this sample, this clonotype turned up many times. This chain connects TRBV20-1 to TRBJ2-2, with D maybe TRBD1 (5 bases). The germline CDR1 and CDR2 sequences are DFQATT and SNEGSKA (reference sequence). The CDR3 length is 12 residues. The ends were cut back, 5 bases at V and 7 bases at J, with 11 bases in the middle. This CDR3 reads CSALRGFGELFF. CDR3 sequence (DNA): TGCAGTGCTCTTAGGGGTTTCGGGGAGCTGTTTTTT.